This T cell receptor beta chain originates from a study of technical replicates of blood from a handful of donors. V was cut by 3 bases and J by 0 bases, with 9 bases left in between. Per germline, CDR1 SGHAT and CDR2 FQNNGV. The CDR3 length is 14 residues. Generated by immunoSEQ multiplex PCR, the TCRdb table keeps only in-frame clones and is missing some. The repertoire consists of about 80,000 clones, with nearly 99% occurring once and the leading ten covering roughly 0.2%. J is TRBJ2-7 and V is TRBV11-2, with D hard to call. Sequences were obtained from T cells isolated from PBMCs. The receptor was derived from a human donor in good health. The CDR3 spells CASSFVEASYEQYF. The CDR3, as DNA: TGTGCCAGCAGCTTTGTAGAAGCCTCCTACGAGCAGTACTTC. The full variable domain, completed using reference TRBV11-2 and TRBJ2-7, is EAGVAQSPRYKIIEKRQSVAFWCNPISGHATLYWYQQILGQGPKLLIQFQNNGVVDDSQLPKDRFSAERLKGVDSTLKIQPAKLEDSAVYLCASSFVEASYEQYFGPGTRLTVT.